This T cell receptor beta chain was identified during a study of CD8+CD57+ T cells in acquired aplastic anemia. The study profiled TCR beta VDJ and CDR3 using genomic DNA as template. Each CDR3 protein is one row after TCRdb ran MiXCR on the reads. The profile shows about 81,000 distinct CDR3 sequences, 40% to 50% of them singletons. Germline CDR1 is MGHDK and CDR2 is SYGVNS. The CDR3 runs to 14 residues. Sequencing was carried out using sorted CD4+, CD8+, or CD8+CD57+ T cells (not recorded which) from PBMCs. V and J are TRBV25-1 and TRBJ2-3; D is possibly TRBD1 or TRBD2 (5 bases each). This TCR came from a human donor in good health, serving as a control. In nucleotides, the CDR3 is TGTGCTAGTGGTGCGTTTGGGGGTGGAGATACGCAGTATTTT. It codes for CASGAFGGGDTQYF.